This T cell receptor beta chain originates from a study of cytomegalovirus exposure and HLA in healthy donors. Study results and limitations: Within an earlier analysis, most TCR beta V segments proved productive either about 90% or about 30% of the time.

On this clone itself: The antigen remains undetermined.

The germline V gene has CDR1 SGDLS and CDR2 YYNGEE. Trimming removed 7 bases from V and 0 bases from J; junction bases left unmatched: 0. The CDR3 consists of 15 residues. PCR involved 60 Vbeta and 13 Jbeta primers. Using immunoSEQ multiplex PCR, the repertoire was profiled, and TCRdb retains in-frame clones only, with some absent. This sample has about 110,000 clones, with about 80% found just once. This rearrangement joins TRBV9 to TRBJ2-2, with 13 bases lining up with TRBD2. The receptor comes from a female donor in good health and CMV-seropositive. The sequencing input was PBMCs. The CDR3 loop is CASGLAGANTGELFF. CDR3 DNA sequence: TGTGCCAGCGGACTAGCGGGAGCGAACACCGGGGAGCTGTTTTTT. The full variable domain, with the rest looked up from reference TRBV9 and TRBJ2-2, is DSGVTQTPKHLITATGQRVTLRCSPRSGDLSVYWYQQSLDQGLQFLIQYYNGEERAKGNILERFSAQQFPDLHSELNLSSLELGDSALYFCASGLAGANTGELFFGEGSRLTVL.